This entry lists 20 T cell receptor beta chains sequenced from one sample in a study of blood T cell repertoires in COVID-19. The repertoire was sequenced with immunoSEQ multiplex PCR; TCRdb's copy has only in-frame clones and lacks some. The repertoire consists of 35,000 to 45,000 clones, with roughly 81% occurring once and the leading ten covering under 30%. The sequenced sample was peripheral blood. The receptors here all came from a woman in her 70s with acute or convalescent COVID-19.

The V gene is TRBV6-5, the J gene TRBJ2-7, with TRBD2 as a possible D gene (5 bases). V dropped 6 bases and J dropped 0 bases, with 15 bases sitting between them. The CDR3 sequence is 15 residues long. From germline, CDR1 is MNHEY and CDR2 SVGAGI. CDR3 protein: CASRNPRAYSYEQYF. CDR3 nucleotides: TGTGCCAGCAGAAATCCGCGGGCCTACTCCTACGAGCAGTACTTC.

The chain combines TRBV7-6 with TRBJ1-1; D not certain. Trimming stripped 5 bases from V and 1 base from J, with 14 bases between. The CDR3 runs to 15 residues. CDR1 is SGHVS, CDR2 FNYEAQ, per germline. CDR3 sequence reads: CASSPLPRANTEAFF. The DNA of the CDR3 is TGTGCCAGCAGCCCCCTGCCGAGGGCGAACACTGAAGCTTTCTTT.

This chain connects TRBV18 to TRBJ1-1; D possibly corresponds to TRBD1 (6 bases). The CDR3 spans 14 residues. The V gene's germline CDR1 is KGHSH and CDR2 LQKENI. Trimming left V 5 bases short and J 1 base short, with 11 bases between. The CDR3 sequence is CASSLGTPNTEAFF. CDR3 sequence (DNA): TGTGCCAGCTCATTAGGGACACCGAACACTGAAGCTTTCTTT. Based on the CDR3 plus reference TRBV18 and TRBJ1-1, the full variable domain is NAGVMQNPRHLVRRRGQEARLRCSPMKGHSHVYWYRQLPEEGLKFMVYLQKENIIDESGMPKERFSAEFPKEGPSILRIQQVVRGDSAAYFCASSLGTPNTEAFFGQGTRLTVV.

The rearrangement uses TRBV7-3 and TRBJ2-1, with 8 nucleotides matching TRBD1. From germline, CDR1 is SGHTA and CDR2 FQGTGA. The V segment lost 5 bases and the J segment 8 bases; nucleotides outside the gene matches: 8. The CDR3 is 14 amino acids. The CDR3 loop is CASSRTGTTHEQFF. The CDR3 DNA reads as TGTGCCAGCAGCAGGACAGGGACGACCCATGAGCAGTTCTTC.

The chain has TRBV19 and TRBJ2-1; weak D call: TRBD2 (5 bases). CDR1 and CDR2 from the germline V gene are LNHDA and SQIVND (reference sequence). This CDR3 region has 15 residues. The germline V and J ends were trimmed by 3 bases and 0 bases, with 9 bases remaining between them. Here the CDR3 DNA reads TGTGCCAGTAGTATTGGACTCGGCTCCTACAATGAGCAGTTCTTC. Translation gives CASSIGLGSYNEQFF.

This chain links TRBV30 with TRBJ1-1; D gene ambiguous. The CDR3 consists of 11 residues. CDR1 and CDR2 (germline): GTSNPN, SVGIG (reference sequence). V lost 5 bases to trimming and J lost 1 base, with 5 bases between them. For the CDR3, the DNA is TGTGCCTGGCGGTGGAACACTGAAGCTTTCTTT. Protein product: CAWRWNTEAFF.

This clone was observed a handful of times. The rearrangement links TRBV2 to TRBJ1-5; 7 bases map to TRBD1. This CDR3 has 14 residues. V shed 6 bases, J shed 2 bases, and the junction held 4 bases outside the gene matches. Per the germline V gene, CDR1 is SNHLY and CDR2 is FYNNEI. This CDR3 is CASSAGQGNQPQHF. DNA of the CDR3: TGTGCCAGCAGCGCCGGACAGGGCAATCAGCCCCAGCATTTT.

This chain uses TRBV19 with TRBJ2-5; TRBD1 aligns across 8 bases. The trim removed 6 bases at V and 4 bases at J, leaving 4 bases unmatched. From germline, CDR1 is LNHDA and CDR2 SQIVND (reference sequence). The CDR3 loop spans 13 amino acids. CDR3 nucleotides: TGTGCCAGTAGCTGGACAGGGACAGAGACCCAGTACTTC. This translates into CASSWTGTETQYF.

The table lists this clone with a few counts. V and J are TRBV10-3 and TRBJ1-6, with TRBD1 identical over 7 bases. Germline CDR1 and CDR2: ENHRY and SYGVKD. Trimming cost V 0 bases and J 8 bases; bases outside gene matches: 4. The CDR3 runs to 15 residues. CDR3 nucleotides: TGTGCCATCAGTGAGTCGGGACAGTCTTATTCACCCCTCCACTTT. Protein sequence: CAISESGQSYSPLHF.

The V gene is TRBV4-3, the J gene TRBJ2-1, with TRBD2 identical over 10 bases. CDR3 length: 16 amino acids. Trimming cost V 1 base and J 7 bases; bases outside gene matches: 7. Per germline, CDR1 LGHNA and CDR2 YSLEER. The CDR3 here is CASSQVASGGGNEQFF. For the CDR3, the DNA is TGCGCCAGCAGCCAAGTTGCCAGCGGGGGGGGGAATGAGCAGTTCTTC.

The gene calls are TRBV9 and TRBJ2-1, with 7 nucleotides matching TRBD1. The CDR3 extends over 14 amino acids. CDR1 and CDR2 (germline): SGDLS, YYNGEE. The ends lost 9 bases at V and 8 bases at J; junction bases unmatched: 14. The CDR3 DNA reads TGTGCCACTGGGCGGACAGGAAATATGGATGAGCAGTTCTTC. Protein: CATGRTGNMDEQFF. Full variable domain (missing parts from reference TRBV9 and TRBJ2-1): DSGVTQTPKHLITATGQRVTLRCSPRSGDLSVYWYQQSLDQGLQFLIQYYNGEERAKGNILERFSAQQFPDLHSELNLSSLELGDSALYFCATGRTGNMDEQFFGPGTRLTVL.

This chain's CDR3 is CASTLDSSSGNTIYF. In nucleotides, the CDR3 is TGTGCCAGCACCCTAGACAGCTCCTCTGGAAACACCATATATTTT. V and J are TRBV28 and TRBJ1-3, with D possibly matching TRBD1 (5 bases). Trimming removed 7 bases from V and 0 bases from J, with 13 bases in between. CDR3 length: 15 amino acids. CDR1 is MDHEN and CDR2 is SYDVKM in the germline V gene.

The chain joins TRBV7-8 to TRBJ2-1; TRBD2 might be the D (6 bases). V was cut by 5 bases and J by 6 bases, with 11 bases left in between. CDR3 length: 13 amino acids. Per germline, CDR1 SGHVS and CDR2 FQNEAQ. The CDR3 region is CASSPLAINEQFF. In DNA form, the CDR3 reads TGTGCCAGCAGCCCACTAGCTATCAATGAGCAGTTCTTC.

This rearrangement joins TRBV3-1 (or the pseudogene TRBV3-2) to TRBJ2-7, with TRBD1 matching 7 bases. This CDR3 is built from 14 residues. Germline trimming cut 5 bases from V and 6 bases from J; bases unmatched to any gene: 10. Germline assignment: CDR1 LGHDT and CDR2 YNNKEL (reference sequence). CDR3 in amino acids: CASSSFRDSREQYF. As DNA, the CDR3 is TGTGCCAGCAGCTCGTTCCGGGACAGTCGCGAGCAGTACTTC.

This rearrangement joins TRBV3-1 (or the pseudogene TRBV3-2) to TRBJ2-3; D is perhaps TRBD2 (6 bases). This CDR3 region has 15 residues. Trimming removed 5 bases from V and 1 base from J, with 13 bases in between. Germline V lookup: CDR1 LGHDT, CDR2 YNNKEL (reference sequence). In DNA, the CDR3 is TGTGCCAGCAGCGGAAGCGGAGGGGGCACAGATACGCAGTATTTT. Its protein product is CASSGSGGGTDTQYF.

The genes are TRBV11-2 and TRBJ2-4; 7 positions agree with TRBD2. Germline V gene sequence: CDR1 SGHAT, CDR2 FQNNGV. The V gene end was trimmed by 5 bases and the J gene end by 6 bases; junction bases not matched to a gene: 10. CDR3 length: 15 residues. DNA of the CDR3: TGTGCCAGCAGCCCCCTGCGGGGGAGTCTAAACATTCAGTACTTC. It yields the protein CASSPLRGSLNIQYF. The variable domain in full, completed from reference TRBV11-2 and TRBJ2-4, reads EAGVAQSPRYKIIEKRQSVAFWCNPISGHATLYWYQQILGQGPKLLIQFQNNGVVDDSQLPKDRFSAERLKGVDSTLKIQPAKLEDSAVYLCASSPLRGSLNIQYFGAGTRLSVL.

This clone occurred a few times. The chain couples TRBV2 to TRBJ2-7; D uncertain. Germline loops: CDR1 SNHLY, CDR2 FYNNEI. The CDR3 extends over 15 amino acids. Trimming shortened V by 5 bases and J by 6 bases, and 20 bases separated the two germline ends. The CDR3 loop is CASSPATVTKGEQYF. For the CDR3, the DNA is TGTGCCAGCAGTCCCGCGACTGTAACTAAAGGCGAGCAGTACTTC. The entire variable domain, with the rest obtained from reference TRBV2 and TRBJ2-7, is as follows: EPEVTQTPSHQVTQMGQEVILRCVPISNHLYFYWYRQILGQKVEFLVSFYNNEISEKSEIFDDQFSVERPDGSNFTLKIRSTKLEDSAMYFCASSPATVTKGEQYFGPGTRLTVT.

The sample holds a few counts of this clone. The CDR3 region is CASRTGGPEAFF. Here the CDR3 DNA reads TGTGCCAGCCGGACAGGGGGCCCTGAAGCTTTCTTT. The chain carries TRBV10-3 and TRBJ1-1, with TRBD1 matching 11 bases. Germline CDR1 ENHRY, CDR2 SYGVKD. The junction had 4 bases not matched to a gene; V was cut back by 10 bases and J by 6 bases. CDR3 length: 12 residues.

The CDR3 DNA sequence: TGCGCCAGCAGCTTGTTCCCTCTGGACAGGCAAAATGAAGCTTTCTTT. It yields the protein CASSLFPLDRQNEAFF. This chain connects TRBV5-1 to TRBJ1-1; the match to TRBD1 covers 7 bases. This CDR3 has 16 residues. After removal of 1 base from V and 7 bases from J, the junction contained 13 bases not matched to a gene. Germline loops: CDR1 SGHRS, CDR2 YFSETQ.

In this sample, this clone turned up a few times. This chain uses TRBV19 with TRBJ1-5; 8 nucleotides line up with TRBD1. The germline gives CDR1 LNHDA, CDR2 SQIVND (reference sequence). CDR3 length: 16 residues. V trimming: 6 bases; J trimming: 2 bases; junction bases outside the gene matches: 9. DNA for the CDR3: TGTGCCAGTAGCATGGGACAGGCAACTCGCAATCAGCCCCAGCATTTT. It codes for CASSMGQATRNQPQHF.